This T cell receptor (beta chain) was captured by sequencing in a study of cytomegalovirus exposure and HLA in healthy donors. PCR employed 60 Vbeta and 13 Jbeta primers. The repertoire was sequenced with immunoSEQ multiplex PCR; TCRdb's copy has only in-frame clones and lacks some. The sample lists around 200,000 clones; about 80% were seen once. The CDR3 extends over 13 amino acids. Looked up from germline, CDR1 is SGHNT and CDR2 is YENEEA. V shed 4 bases and J shed 8 bases, with 12 bases lying between them. The genes are TRBV11-3 and TRBJ2-1, with a weak D call TRBD2 (6 bases). The sample was PBMCs. This TCR was recovered from a woman aged 40 to 49 in good health and CMV-seronegative. CDR3 protein: CASSSRGTDEQFF. The CDR3 coding sequence is TGTGCCAGCAGCTCCCGGGGGACCGATGAGCAGTTCTTC. Drawing the rest from reference TRBV11-3 and TRBJ2-1, the complete variable domain is EAGVVQSPRYKIIEKKQPVAFWCNPISGHNTLYWYLQNLGQGPELLIRYENEEAVDDSQLPKDRFSAERLKGVDSTLKIQPAELGDSAVYLCASSSRGTDEQFFGPGTRLTVL.